Sequencing of this TCR beta chain was carried out in a study of blood T cell repertoires in COVID-19. Study background: T cells, B-cell-depleted T cells, or PBMCs supplied cDNA or gDNA.

Generated by immunoSEQ multiplex PCR, the TCRdb table keeps only in-frame clones and is missing some. Of approximately 470,000 clones listed, roughly nine tenths are singletons. Participants reported their clinical history, and cohort assignment relied on those reports. The CDR3 is 18 amino acids. Trimming took off 0 bases at V and 1 base at J, with 18 bases between the two ends. Germline CDR1 reads LGHNA; CDR2 reads YNFKEQ. J is TRBJ2-5 and V is TRBV4-2, with D tentatively TRBD1 (5 bases). The TCR originated in a woman aged 18-30 years who had recovered from COVID-19. Sequenced material: PBMCs or T cells enriched from blood (not recorded which). The CDR3 coding sequence is TGTGCCAGCAGCCAAGATGGTGTATACAGGAGCCCCCAAGAGACCCAGTACTTC. Amino acid sequence: CASSQDGVYRSPQETQYF.